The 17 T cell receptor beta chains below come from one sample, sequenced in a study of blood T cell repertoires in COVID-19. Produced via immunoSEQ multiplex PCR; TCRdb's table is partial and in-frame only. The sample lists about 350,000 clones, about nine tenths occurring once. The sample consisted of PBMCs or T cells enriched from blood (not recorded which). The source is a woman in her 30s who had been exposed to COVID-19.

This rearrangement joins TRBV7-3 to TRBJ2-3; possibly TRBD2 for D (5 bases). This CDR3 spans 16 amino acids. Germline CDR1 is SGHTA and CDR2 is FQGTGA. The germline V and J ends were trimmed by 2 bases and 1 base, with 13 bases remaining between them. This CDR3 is CASSLGGYGGTDTQYF. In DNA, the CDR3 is TGTGCCAGCAGCTTAGGCGGGTACGGCGGCACAGATACGCAGTATTTT.

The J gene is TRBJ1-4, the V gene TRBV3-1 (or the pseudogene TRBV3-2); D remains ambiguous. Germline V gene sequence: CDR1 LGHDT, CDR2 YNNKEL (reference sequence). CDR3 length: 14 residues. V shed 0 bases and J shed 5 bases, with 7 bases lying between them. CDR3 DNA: TGTGCCAGCAGCCAAGATGGAGCGAATGAAAAACTGTTTTTT. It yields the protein CASSQDGANEKLFF.

The CDR3 region has the DNA TGTGCCAGCAGCCCCCGACTAGCGGGAGGTGAGCAGTTCTTC. The encoded protein is CASSPRLAGGEQFF. The chain has TRBV7-6 and TRBJ2-1, with 13 bases matching TRBD2. After removal of 5 bases from V and 9 bases from J, the junction contained 4 bases not matched to a gene. The CDR3 consists of 14 residues. Per the germline V gene, CDR1 is SGHVS and CDR2 is FNYEAQ.

CDR3 amino acids: CASSYPDRDSPLHF. The CDR3 bases are TGTGCCAGCAGTTACCCGGACAGGGATTCACCCCTCCACTTT. J is TRBJ1-6 and V is TRBV6-5; 8 bases line up with TRBD1. The CDR3 spans 14 residues. Trimming at V came to 2 bases and at J to 8 bases, leaving 2 bases not matched to a gene. The germline V gene encodes CDR1 MNHEY and CDR2 SVGAGI.

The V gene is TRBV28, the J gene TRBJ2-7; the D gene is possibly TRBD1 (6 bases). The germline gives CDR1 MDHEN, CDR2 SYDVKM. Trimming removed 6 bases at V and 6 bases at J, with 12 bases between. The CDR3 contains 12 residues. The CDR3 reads CASSPPGVEQYF. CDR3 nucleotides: TGTGCCAGCAGCCCGCCAGGGGTCGAGCAGTACTTC.

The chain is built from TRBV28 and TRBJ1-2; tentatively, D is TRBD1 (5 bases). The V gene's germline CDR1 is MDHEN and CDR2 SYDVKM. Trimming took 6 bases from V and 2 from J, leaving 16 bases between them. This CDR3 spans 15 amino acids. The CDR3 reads CASSSAAGLNYGYTF. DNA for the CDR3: TGTGCCAGCAGCTCCGCGGCGGGACTAAACTATGGCTACACCTTC.

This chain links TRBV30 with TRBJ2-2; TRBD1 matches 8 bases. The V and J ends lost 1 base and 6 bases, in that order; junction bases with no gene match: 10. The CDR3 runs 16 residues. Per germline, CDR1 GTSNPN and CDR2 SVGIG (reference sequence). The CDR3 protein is CAWSGPGQGIPGELFF. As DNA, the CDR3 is TGTGCCTGGAGTGGCCCCGGACAGGGTATCCCCGGGGAGCTGTTTTTT.

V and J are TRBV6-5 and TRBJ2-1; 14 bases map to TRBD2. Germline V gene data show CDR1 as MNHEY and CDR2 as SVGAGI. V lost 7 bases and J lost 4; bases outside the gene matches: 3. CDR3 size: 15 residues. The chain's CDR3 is CASNGLAGGYNEQFF. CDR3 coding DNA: TGTGCCAGCAACGGACTAGCGGGAGGATACAATGAGCAGTTCTTC.

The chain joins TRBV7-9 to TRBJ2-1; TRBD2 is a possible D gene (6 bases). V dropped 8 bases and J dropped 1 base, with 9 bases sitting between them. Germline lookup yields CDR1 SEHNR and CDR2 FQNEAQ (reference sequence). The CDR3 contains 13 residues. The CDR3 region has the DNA TGTGCCAGCGGGAGGAGGTCCTACAATGAGCAGTTCTTC. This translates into CASGRRSYNEQFF.

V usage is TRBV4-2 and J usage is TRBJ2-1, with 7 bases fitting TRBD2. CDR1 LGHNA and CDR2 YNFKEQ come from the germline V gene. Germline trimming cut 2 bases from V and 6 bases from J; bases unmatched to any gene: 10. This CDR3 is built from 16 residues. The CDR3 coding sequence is TGTGCCAGCAGCCAACGTGCTAGCGGCATAGGCAATGAGCAGTTCTTC. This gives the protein CASSQRASGIGNEQFF.

As DNA, the CDR3 is TGCGCCAGCAGCCGGGACAGGGGGCGTGGAGAGACCCAGTACTTC. Its protein product is CASSRDRGRGETQYF. This chain joins TRBV5-1 and TRBJ2-5; 12 positions match TRBD1. The trim removed 4 bases at V and 4 bases at J, leaving 5 bases unmatched. The CDR3 sequence is 15 residues long. Germline V gene data show CDR1 as SGHRS and CDR2 as YFSETQ.

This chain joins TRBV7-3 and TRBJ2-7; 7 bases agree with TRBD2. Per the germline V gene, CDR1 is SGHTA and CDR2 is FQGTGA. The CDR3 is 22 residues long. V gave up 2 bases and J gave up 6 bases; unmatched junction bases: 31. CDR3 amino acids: CASSLEDPVVQRDYPKGPEQYF. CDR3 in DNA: TGTGCCAGCAGCTTAGAAGACCCCGTGGTGCAGCGGGACTATCCTAAAGGTCCCGAGCAGTACTTC.

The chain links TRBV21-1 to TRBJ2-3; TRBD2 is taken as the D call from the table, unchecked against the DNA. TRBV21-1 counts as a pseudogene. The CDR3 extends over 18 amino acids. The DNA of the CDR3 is TGTGCCAGCAGCCATAGACTAGCGGGCCACCAGGGGAAGGGTACGCAGTATTTT. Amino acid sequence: CASSHRLAGHQGKGTQYF.

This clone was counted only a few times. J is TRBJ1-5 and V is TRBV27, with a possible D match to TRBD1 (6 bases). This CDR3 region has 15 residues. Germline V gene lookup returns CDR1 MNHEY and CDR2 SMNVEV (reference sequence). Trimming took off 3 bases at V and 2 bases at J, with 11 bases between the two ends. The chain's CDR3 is CASSFTTGGNQPQHF. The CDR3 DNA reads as TGTGCCAGCAGTTTTACGACAGGCGGCAATCAGCCCCAGCATTTT.

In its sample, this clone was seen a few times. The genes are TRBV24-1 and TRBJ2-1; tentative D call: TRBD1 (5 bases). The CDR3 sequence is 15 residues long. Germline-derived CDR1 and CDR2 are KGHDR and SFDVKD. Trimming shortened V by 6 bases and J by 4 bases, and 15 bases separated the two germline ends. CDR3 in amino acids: CATSSRQPGYNEQFF. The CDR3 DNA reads TGTGCCACCAGTTCCCGACAGCCTGGTTACAATGAGCAGTTCTTC.

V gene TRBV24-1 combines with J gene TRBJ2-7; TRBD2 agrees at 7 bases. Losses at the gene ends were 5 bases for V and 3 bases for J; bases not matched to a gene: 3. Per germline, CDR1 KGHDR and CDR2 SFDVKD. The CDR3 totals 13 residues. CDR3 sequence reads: CATSVAGDYEQYF. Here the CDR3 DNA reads TGTGCCACCAGTGTGGCGGGAGACTACGAGCAGTACTTC.

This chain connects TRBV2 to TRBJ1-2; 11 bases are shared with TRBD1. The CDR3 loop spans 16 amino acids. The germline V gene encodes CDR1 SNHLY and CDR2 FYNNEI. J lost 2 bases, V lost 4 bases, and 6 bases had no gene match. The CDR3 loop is CASSVSGTGGNYGYTF. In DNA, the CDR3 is TGTGCCAGCAGTGTGTCCGGGACAGGGGGAAACTATGGCTACACCTTC.